This TCR beta chain is drawn from a study of cytomegalovirus exposure and HLA in healthy donors. Study observations and caveats: The records held CMV serostatus as the only immune exposure information.

The primer mix had 60 Vbeta and 13 Jbeta primers. Repertoires were generated with immunoSEQ multiplex PCR, while TCRdb's copy carries only in-frame clones and drops some. The sample contains fewer than 200,000 clones, 70% to 90% of which appear only once. About this clone itself: Its antigen remains unidentified.

Sequenced material: PBMCs. The clonotype comes from a woman in her twenties or thirties in good health and CMV-seronegative.

CDR3 sequence (DNA): TGCGCCAGCATCGAGGACAGGGGGCTCTTGTATAACATTCAGTACTTC. Encoded protein: CASIEDRGLLYNIQYF. The J gene is TRBJ2-4, the V gene TRBV10-1; TRBD1 matches at 11 bases. The CDR3 sequence is 16 residues long. J was trimmed by 7 bases and V by 7 bases; bases with no gene match: 12. Germline V gene data show CDR1 as WNHNN and CDR2 as SYGVQD (reference sequence).